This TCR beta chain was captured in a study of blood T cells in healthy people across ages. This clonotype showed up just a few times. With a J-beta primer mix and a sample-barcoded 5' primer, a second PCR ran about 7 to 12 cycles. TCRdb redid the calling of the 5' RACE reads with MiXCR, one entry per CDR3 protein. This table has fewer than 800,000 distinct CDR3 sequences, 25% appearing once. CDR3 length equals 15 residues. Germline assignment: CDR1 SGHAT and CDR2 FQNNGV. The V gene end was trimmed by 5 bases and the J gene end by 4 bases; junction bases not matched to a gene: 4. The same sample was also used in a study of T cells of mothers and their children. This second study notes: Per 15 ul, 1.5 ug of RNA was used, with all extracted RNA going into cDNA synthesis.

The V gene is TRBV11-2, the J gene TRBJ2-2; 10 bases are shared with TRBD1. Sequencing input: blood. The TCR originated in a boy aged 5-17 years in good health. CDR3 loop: CASSRGQGFTGELFF. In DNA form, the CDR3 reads TGTGCCAGCAGCAGGGGACAGGGGTTCACCGGGGAGCTGTTTTTT.